The sequence of this T cell receptor beta chain was determined in a study of blood T cells in healthy people across ages. Per germline, CDR1 MNHEY and CDR2 SVGEGT. The CDR3 extends over 18 amino acids. V lost 0 bases to trimming and J lost 7 bases; unmatched junction nucleotides: 8. With a J-beta primer mix and a sample-barcoded 5' primer, a second PCR ran roughly 7 to 11 cycles. TCRdb fed the 5' RACE reads into MiXCR, producing one record per CDR3 protein. The sample yields fewer than 650,000 distinct CDR3 sequences, around a quarter seen once. In the case of this clonotype: Its antigen is currently unknown.

Study results and limitations: The study lacked donor CMV status, which possibly confounded expanded clonotype changes.

This same sample was also part of a study on T cells of mothers and their children.

This receptor was identified in a boy aged 2 to 10 in good health. The sample consisted of blood. The chain couples TRBV6-2 or TRBV6-3 to TRBJ2-1; 14 positions match TRBD2. CDR3 DNA sequence: TGTGCCAGCAGTTACTCGAAGGGACTAGCGGGGGACGGGAATGAGCAGTTCTTC. Encoded protein: CASSYSKGLAGDGNEQFF.